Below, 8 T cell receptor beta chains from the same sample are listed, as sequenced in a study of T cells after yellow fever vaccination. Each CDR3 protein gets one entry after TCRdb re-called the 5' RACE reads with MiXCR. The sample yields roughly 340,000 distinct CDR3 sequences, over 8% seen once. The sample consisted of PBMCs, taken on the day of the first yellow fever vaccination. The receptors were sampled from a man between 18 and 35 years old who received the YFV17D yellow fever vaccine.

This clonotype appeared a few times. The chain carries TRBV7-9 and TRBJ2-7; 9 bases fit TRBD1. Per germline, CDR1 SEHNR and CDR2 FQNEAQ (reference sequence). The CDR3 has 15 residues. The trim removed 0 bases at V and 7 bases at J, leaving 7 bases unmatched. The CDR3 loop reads CASSLAGQGPTEQYV. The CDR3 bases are TGTGCCAGCAGCTTAGCGGGACAGGGACCTACAGAGCAGTACGTC.

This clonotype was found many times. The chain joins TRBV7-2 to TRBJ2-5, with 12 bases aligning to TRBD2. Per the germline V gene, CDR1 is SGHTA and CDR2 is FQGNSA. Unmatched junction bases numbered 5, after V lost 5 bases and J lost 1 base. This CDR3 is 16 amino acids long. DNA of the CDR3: TGTGCCAGCAGCCAATCTAGCGGGGGGGCCCAAGAGACCCAGTACTTC. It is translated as CASSQSSGGAQETQYF.

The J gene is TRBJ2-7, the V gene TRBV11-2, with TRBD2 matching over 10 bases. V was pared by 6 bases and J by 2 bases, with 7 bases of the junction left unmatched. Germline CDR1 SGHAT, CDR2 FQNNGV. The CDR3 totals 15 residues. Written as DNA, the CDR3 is TGTGCCAGCAGGAGGCTAGCGGGGGCAACCTACGAGCAGTACTTC. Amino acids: CASRRLAGATYEQYF.

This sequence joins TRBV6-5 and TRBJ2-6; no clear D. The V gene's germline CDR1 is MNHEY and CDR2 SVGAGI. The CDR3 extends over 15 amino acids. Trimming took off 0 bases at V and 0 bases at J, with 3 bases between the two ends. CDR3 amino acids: CASSYSVSGANVLTF. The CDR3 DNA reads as TGTGCCAGCAGTTACTCGGTCTCTGGGGCCAACGTCCTGACTTTC.

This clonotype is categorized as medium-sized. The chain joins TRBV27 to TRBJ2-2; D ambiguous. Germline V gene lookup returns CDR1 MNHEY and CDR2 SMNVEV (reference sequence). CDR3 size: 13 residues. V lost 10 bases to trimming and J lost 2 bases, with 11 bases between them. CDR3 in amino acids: CATGSANTGELFF. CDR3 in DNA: TGTGCCACTGGGTCGGCCAACACCGGGGAGCTGTTTTTT.

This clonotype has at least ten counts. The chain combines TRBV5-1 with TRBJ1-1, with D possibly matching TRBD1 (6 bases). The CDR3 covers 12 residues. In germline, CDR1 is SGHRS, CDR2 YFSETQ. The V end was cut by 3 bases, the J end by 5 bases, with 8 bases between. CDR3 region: CASSWGRTEAFF. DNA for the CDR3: TGCGCCAGCAGCTGGGGGCGGACTGAAGCTTTCTTT.

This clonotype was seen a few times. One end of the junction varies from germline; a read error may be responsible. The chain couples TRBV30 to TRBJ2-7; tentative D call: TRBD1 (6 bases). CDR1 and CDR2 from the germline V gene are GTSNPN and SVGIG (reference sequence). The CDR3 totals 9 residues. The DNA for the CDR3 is TGTGCCGGATCCGGGACAAGAGCCTTC. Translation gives CAGSGTRAF.

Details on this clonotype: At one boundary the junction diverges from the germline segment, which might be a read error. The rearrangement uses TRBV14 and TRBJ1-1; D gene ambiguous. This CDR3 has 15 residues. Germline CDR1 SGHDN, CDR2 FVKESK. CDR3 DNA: TGTGCCAGCAGCGAAGACGGACGGATTGGCACTGAAGCTTTCTTT. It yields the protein CASSEDGRIGTEAFF.